Given below is one TCR beta chain in context. Its specificity is unknown. This specimen comes from a study of T cell responses to AZD1222 COVID-19 vaccine. Whole-study findings and limits: Repertoires were obtained solely post-peak T cell response.

The table came from immunoSEQ multiplex PCR; TCRdb's copy has only in-frame clones and leaves some out. Of 100,000 or so clones in the sample, 89% were seen once. V lost 11 bases to trimming and J lost 3 bases; unmatched junction nucleotides: 6. Germline values: CDR1 MDHEN, CDR2 SYDVKM. CDR3 length: 13 amino acids. This sequence was found in an adult who received the AZD1222 COVID-19 vaccine. Source: peripheral blood, taken 28 days after the second AZD1222 dose. The rearrangement joins TRBV28 to TRBJ1-5; 8 bases map to TRBD1. The CDR3 DNA is TGTGCCGGTCGGACAGGGCCCAATCAGCCCCAGCATTTT. This encodes CAGRTGPNQPQHF. Full variable domain (rest looked up from reference TRBV28 and TRBJ1-5): DVKVTQSSRYLVKRTGEKVFLECVQDMDHENMFWYRQDPGLGLRLIYFSYDVKMKEKGDIPEGYSVSREKKERFSLILESASTNQTSMYLCAGRTGPNQPQHFGDGTRLSIL.